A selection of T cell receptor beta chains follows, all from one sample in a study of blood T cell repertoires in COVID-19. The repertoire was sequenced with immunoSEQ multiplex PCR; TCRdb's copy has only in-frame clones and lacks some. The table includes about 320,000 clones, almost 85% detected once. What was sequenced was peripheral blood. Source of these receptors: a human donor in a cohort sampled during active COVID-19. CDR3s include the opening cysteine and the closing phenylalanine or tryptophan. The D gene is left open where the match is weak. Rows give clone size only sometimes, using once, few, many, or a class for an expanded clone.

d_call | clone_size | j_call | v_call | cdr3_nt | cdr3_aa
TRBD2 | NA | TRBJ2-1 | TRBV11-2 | TGTGCCAGCAGCTTAGCCAGCGGGGGCGGGAATGAGCAGTTCTTC | CASSLASGGGNEQFF
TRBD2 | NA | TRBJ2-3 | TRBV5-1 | TGCGCCAGCAGCTTCGAGGCTAGCGGAAGCACAGATACGCAGTATTTT | CASSFEASGSTDTQYF
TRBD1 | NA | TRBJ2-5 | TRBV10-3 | TGTGCCATCAGTGAGTCTCGACAGGGGGATTTGGAGACCCAGTACTTC | CAISESRQGDLETQYF
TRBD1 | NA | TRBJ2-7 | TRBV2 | TGTGCCAGCAGGACCGCGGGGGGACAGGGGGCTACCTACGAGCAGTACTTC | CASRTAGGQGATYEQYF
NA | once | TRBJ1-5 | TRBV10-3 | TGTGCCATCAGTGCCCGGGACTCCAATCAGCCCCAGCATTTT | CAISARDSNQPQHF
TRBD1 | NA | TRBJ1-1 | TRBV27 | TGTGCCAGCAGTCCGCTTGACAGGGGGCCGGTGAACACTGAAGCTTTCTTT | CASSPLDRGPVNTEAFF
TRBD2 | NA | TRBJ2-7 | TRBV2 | TGTGCCAGCAGTAGGACTAGCGGGGGGGCCTACGAGCAGTACTTC | CASSRTSGGAYEQYF
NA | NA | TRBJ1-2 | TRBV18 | TGTGCCAGCTCACCACATTCAGCTAACTATGGCTACACCTTC | CASSPHSANYGYTF
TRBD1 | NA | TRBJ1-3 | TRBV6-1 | TGTGCCAGCGGACTGGGACAGGGAAGAAACACCATATATTTT | CASGLGQGRNTIYF
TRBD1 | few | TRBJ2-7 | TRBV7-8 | TGTGCCAGCAGCTTAGCAGACAGGGGAAAGCAGTACTTC | CASSLADRGKQYF
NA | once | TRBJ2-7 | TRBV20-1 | TGCAGTGCTGAGACAGTAGGCGAGCAGTACTTC | CSAETVGEQYF
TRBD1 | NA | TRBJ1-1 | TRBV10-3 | TGTGCCATCAGCAGACAGGGTGGCACTGAAGCTTTCTTT | CAISRQGGTEAFF
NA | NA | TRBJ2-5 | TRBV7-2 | TGTGCCAGCAGCGAAGAGCTGCGGCGGGGAGAGACCCAGTACTTC | CASSEELRRGETQYF
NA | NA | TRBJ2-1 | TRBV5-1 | TGCGCCAGCACGACCGGGACAAACCAGCATGAGCAGTTCTTC | CASTTGTNQHEQFF
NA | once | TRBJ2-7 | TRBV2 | TGTGCCAGCACTAAGGAGCCAGCCTCCTACGAGCAGTACTTC | CASTKEPASYEQYF
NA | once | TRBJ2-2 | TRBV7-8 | TGTGCCAGCAGCCCAGCGGACAACCCTAGGGAGCTGTTTTTT | CASSPADNPRELFF
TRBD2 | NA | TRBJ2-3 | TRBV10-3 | TGTGCCATCACCCCCGTTAGCGGGGGGCCCCATGTCGGGGCAGATACGCAGTATTTT | CAITPVSGGPHVGADTQYF